In terms of frequency, the clone carrying this T cell receptor (beta chain) is medium-sized. Its antigen is unknown. The CDR3 is cut off 3 residues early in the read; its end comes from the germline J gene. The data stem from a study of T cells in women clearing cervical HPV infection. Study findings and constraints: CIN3+ cases had significantly higher TCR richness than controls; evenness did not differ.

Clones were read by immunoSEQ multiplex PCR, and TCRdb kept only the in-frame ones, dropping some. The table for this sample gives around 21,000 clones. Germline V gene lookup returns CDR1 SGHDN and CDR2 FVKESK. The CDR3 covers 12 residues. V was trimmed by 6 bases and J by 2 bases, leaving 7 bases between them. This clonotype was sampled from a woman between 18 and 75 years old with a cervical HPV16 infection that either progressed to CIN3+ or cleared (not recorded which). The rearrangement uses TRBV14 and TRBJ2-5; D not resolved. Sequencing used blood buffy coat. This CDR3 reads CASRDKQETQYF. CDR3 DNA, as far as it was read: TGTGCCAGCAGAGACAAACAAGAGACC.